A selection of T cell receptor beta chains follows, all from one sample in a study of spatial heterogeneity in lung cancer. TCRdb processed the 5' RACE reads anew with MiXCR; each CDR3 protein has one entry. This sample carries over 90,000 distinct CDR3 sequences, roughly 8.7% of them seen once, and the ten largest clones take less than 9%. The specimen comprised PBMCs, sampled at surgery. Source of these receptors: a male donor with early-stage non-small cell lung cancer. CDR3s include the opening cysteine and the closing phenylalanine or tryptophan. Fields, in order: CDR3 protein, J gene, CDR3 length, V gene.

CDR3 protein: CASSSGTGGTMNTEAFF
J gene: TRBJ1-1
CDR3 length: 17
V gene: TRBV5-1

CDR3 protein: CASSFSVRTEAFF
J gene: TRBJ1-1
CDR3 length: 13
V gene: TRBV12-3/TRBV12-4

CDR3 protein: CSVEGTEVSGNTIYF
J gene: TRBJ1-3
CDR3 length: 15
V gene: TRBV29-1

CDR3 protein: CASRGPGQGSYEQYF
J gene: TRBJ2-7
CDR3 length: 15
V gene: TRBV27

CDR3 protein: CASSLIPTSSYNEQFF
J gene: TRBJ2-1
CDR3 length: 16
V gene: TRBV7-3

CDR3 protein: CASSVTGGGSPLHF
J gene: TRBJ1-6
CDR3 length: 14
V gene: TRBV19

CDR3 protein: CASSVWDSGTGELFF
J gene: TRBJ2-2
CDR3 length: 15
V gene: TRBV9

CDR3 protein: CASSSQLYEQYF
J gene: TRBJ2-7
CDR3 length: 12
V gene: TRBV5-1

CDR3 protein: CASTLFSGNTGELFF
J gene: TRBJ2-2
CDR3 length: 15
V gene: TRBV7-2

CDR3 protein: CASILQGNTEAFF
J gene: TRBJ1-1
CDR3 length: 13
V gene: TRBV6-6

CDR3 protein: CASSLETGTGQTYEQYF
J gene: TRBJ2-7
CDR3 length: 17
V gene: TRBV7-9

CDR3 protein: CASSSGTGSYTF
J gene: TRBJ1-2
CDR3 length: 12
V gene: TRBV28

CDR3 protein: CASSSRTGRGEKLFF
J gene: TRBJ1-4
CDR3 length: 15
V gene: TRBV7-2

CDR3 protein: CATADQDRDPSPLHF
J gene: TRBJ1-6
CDR3 length: 15
V gene: TRBV10-3

CDR3 protein: CASSKDGSNQPQHF
J gene: TRBJ1-5
CDR3 length: 14
V gene: TRBV12-3/TRBV12-4

CDR3 protein: CASSSTGGGGMFF
J gene: TRBJ1-4
CDR3 length: 13
V gene: TRBV7-9

CDR3 protein: CATSRDRGPTGELFF
J gene: TRBJ2-2
CDR3 length: 15
V gene: TRBV15

CDR3 protein: CASSGENTGELFF
J gene: TRBJ2-2
CDR3 length: 13
V gene: TRBV5-1

CDR3 protein: CASSLGGEAFF
J gene: TRBJ1-1
CDR3 length: 11
V gene: TRBV12-3/TRBV12-4

CDR3 protein: CASSLRTSSGANVLTF
J gene: TRBJ2-6
CDR3 length: 16
V gene: TRBV3-1

CDR3 protein: CASTPGLSSNEQFF
J gene: TRBJ2-1
CDR3 length: 14
V gene: TRBV5-1

CDR3 protein: CAISENSNYGYTF
J gene: TRBJ1-2
CDR3 length: 13
V gene: TRBV10-3

CDR3 protein: CASSAPAGELFF
J gene: TRBJ2-2
CDR3 length: 12
V gene: TRBV28

CDR3 protein: CSATLQGEQYF
J gene: TRBJ2-7
CDR3 length: 11
V gene: TRBV20-1

CDR3 protein: CASSSTLSSGNTIYF
J gene: TRBJ1-3
CDR3 length: 15
V gene: TRBV28

CDR3 protein: CSAREIAKNIQYF
J gene: TRBJ2-4
CDR3 length: 13
V gene: TRBV20-1

CDR3 protein: CASSYDLGVSTGELFF
J gene: TRBJ2-2
CDR3 length: 16
V gene: TRBV4-2

CDR3 protein: CSASDPAETQYF
J gene: TRBJ2-5
CDR3 length: 12
V gene: TRBV29-1

CDR3 protein: CASSPGRHFNEQFF
J gene: TRBJ2-1
CDR3 length: 14
V gene: TRBV18

CDR3 protein: CASSVSGQGKGEAFF
J gene: TRBJ1-1
CDR3 length: 15
V gene: TRBV6-2/TRBV6-3

CDR3 protein: CSARTDRYEQYF
J gene: TRBJ2-7
CDR3 length: 12
V gene: TRBV20-1

CDR3 protein: CASSLDTSSGTDTQYF
J gene: TRBJ2-3
CDR3 length: 16
V gene: TRBV5-1

CDR3 protein: CASSGSGRVLSTDTQYF
J gene: TRBJ2-3
CDR3 length: 17
V gene: TRBV7-2

CDR3 protein: CSARPPGGRERSEQFF
J gene: TRBJ2-1
CDR3 length: 16
V gene: TRBV20-1

CDR3 protein: CASGTAGKNTGELFF
J gene: TRBJ2-2
CDR3 length: 15
V gene: TRBV6-5

CDR3 protein: CASSTGFSNQPQHF
J gene: TRBJ1-5
CDR3 length: 14
V gene: TRBV6-5

CDR3 protein: CASSRDRGQETQYF
J gene: TRBJ2-5
CDR3 length: 14
V gene: TRBV18